This T cell receptor beta chain was recorded in a study of Graves' ophthalmopathy and Graves' hyperthyroidism. This CDR3 has 14 amino acids. Trimming took 4 bases from V and 1 from J, leaving 11 bases between them. Someone took the PBMCs out of more than 8.5 ml of fresh peripheral blood. Many counts were recorded for this clonotype. Its antigen remains unknown. General study results and limits: In predicting ophthalmopathy progression, the model reached about 69% sensitivity and around 72% specificity. Ophthalmopathy versus stable hyperthyroidism: 13-signature model gave just under 90% sensitivity, 70% to 83% specificity.

TCR beta CDR3 amplification used RNA transcripts. HTBI primers served in a first-round RT-PCR, which a second-round multiplex PCR followed. TCRdb re-analysed the multiplex PCR reads in MiXCR, keeping a single row per CDR3 protein. In the table there are about 370,000 distinct CDR3 sequences, about 17% of which are singletons. This TCR derives from an adult woman with stable Graves' hyperthyroidism. The chain links TRBV12-3 or TRBV12-4 to TRBJ2-7, with D possibly being TRBD1 (6 bases). Sequencing input: peripheral blood. The CDR3 reads CASSSDSNSYEQYF. Here the CDR3 DNA reads TGTGCCAGCAGTTCGGACAGTAATTCCTACGAGCAGTACTTC.